A selection of T cell receptor beta chains follows, all from one sample in a study of control samples from healthy donors and cancer patients. Clones were read by immunoSEQ multiplex PCR, and TCRdb kept only the in-frame ones, dropping some. The data contain roughly 76,000 clones, over 90% of them singletons. Sequencing input: blood. These receptor sequences come from a young woman in good health. CDR3s include the opening cysteine and the closing phenylalanine or tryptophan. A D gene is named only where the DNA matches it firmly. Part of the rows lack a size; the others show once, few, many or a class for expanded clones.

CDR3 | DNA | V | size | J | D
CASGNRGRGTGELFF | TGCGCCAGCGGTAACAGGGGGCGGGGAACCGGGGAGCTGTTTTTT | TRBV10-1 | . | TRBJ2-2 | TRBD1
CSVWRVGANVLTF | TGCAGCGTTTGGAGGGTTGGGGCCAACGTCCTGACTTTC | TRBV29-1 | . | TRBJ2-6 | .
CASSSSGAYTDTQYF | TGTGCCAGCAGTTCCTCCGGGGCCTACACTGATACGCAGTATTTT | TRBV7-3 | . | TRBJ2-3 | .
CASSLGQSSYGYTF | TGTGCCAGCAGTTTGGGACAGTCCTCCTATGGCTACACCTTC | TRBV28 | . | TRBJ1-2 | TRBD1
CASSSSRGTGELFF | TGTGCCAGCAGCTCCTCTCGGGGGACCGGGGAGCTGTTTTTT | TRBV11-1 | . | TRBJ2-2 | .
CASRRDSPEAFF | TGTGCCAGCAGACGGGACAGCCCTGAAGCTTTCTTT | TRBV28 | . | TRBJ1-1 | TRBD1
CASTPSVGGETQYF | TGTGCCAGCACCCCGAGTGTGGGGGGGGAGACCCAGTACTTC | TRBV28 | . | TRBJ2-5 | TRBD2
CASSLGGQVEQFF | TGTGCCAGCAGCTTAGGAGGACAAGTTGAGCAGTTCTTC | TRBV7-9 | once | TRBJ2-1 | .
CASSLDPATSPYNEQFF | TGTGCCAGCAGCTTAGACCCCGCGACTAGTCCCTACAATGAGCAGTTCTTC | TRBV11-2 | . | TRBJ2-1 | .
CASSILLAGGRRKQETQYF | TGTGCCAGTAGTATTCTTCTAGCGGGGGGCAGAAGGAAGCAAGAGACCCAGTACTTC | TRBV19 | . | TRBJ2-5 | TRBD2
CASSMRETQYF | TGTGCCAGTAGTATGCGGGAGACCCAGTACTTC | TRBV19 | . | TRBJ2-5 | .
CASSFSANYGYTF | TGTGCCAGCAGTTTCTCGGCTAACTATGGCTACACCTTC | TRBV27 | . | TRBJ1-2 | .
CASSFMGLQNTEAFF | TGTGCCAGCAGCTTTATGGGGTTGCAGAACACTGAAGCTTTCTTT | TRBV5-6 | . | TRBJ1-1 | .
CASTSKTSGIYEQYF | TGTGCCAGCACTTCCAAGACTAGCGGGATATACGAGCAGTACTTC | TRBV27 | . | TRBJ2-7 | TRBD2
CASSLLTVPAEKLFF | TGTGCCAGCAGCCTTCTGACAGTTCCTGCTGAAAAACTGTTTTTT | TRBV7-6 | . | TRBJ1-4 | .
CASSLGQGPGNTIYF | TGCGCCAGCAGCTTGGGACAGGGACCTGGAAACACCATATATTTT | TRBV5-1 | few | TRBJ1-3 | TRBD1
CASSITGGPTLYGYTF | TGTGCCAGCAGTATTACGGGGGGCCCCACCTTGTATGGCTACACCTTC | TRBV28 | . | TRBJ1-2 | .
CASSIGTGGAGAAQTQYF | TGCGCCAGCAGCATAGGAACAGGGGGCGCGGGAGCGGCGCAGACCCAGTACTTC | TRBV5-1 | . | TRBJ2-5 | TRBD1
CASSLRDSGVHEKLFF | TGTGCCAGCAGCCTCCGGGACTCCGGGGTACATGAAAAACTGTTTTTT | TRBV3-1/TRBV3-2 | . | TRBJ1-4 | .
CATKYRSEGEKLFF | TGTGCCACTAAGTACAGGTCGGAGGGTGAAAAACTGTTTTTT | TRBV19 | . | TRBJ1-4 | .
CASRVDSMNTEAFF | TGTGCCAGCAGGGTGGATTCCATGAACACTGAAGCTTTCTTT | TRBV6-6 | . | TRBJ1-1 | .
CSVVAGVSQETQYF | TGCAGCGTTGTAGCGGGGGTGTCTCAAGAGACCCAGTACTTC | TRBV29-1 | . | TRBJ2-5 | TRBD2
CASSLDSSGIYEQYF | TGTGCCAGCAGCTTAGATTCTAGCGGGATCTACGAGCAGTACTTC | TRBV11-2 | . | TRBJ2-7 | TRBD2
CASSERGDYNEQFF | TGTGCCAGCAGTGAGCGGGGAGATTACAATGAGCAGTTCTTC | TRBV27 | once | TRBJ2-1 | TRBD2
CASRAGTFRSYEQYF | TGTGCCAGCAGAGCCGGGACATTTAGGTCGTACGAGCAGTACTTC | TRBV2 | . | TRBJ2-7 | .
CASSRGSKYNEQFF | TGTGCCAGCAGCCGAGGTAGCAAGTACAATGAGCAGTTCTTC | TRBV5-4 | . | TRBJ2-1 | .
CASTFWGSNNYGYTF | TGTGCCAGCACCTTTTGGGGGAGTAATAACTATGGCTACACCTTC | TRBV28 | . | TRBJ1-2 | .
CASTPRVGNQPQHF | TGTGCCAGTACCCCTCGAGTTGGCAATCAGCCCCAGCATTTT | TRBV19 | once | TRBJ1-5 | .
CARGGRSYSNQPQHF | TGCGCCAGAGGCGGACGGAGTTATAGCAATCAGCCCCAGCATTTT | TRBV10-1 | . | TRBJ1-5 | .
CASSMLEGTGELFF | TGTGCCAGCAGCATGTTGGAGGGAACCGGGGAGCTGTTTTTT | TRBV14 | . | TRBJ2-2 | .
CASSPNPGGPSTGELFF | TGTGCCAGCTCACCTAACCCCGGAGGGCCGAGCACCGGGGAGCTGTTTTTT | TRBV18 | . | TRBJ2-2 | .
CASSPLPWGTGGTEAFF | TGCGCCAGCAGCCCCCTCCCATGGGGGACAGGGGGCACTGAAGCTTTCTTT | TRBV5-1 | . | TRBJ1-1 | TRBD1
CASRLTGLDTEAFF | TGTGCCAGCAGATTGACAGGTTTAGACACTGAAGCTTTCTTT | TRBV2 | . | TRBJ1-1 | .
CASSTLTDRGYYGYTF | TGTGCCAGTAGTACTCTGACGGACAGGGGATACTATGGCTACACCTTC | TRBV19 | . | TRBJ1-2 | TRBD1
CASSSRLNEQFF | TGTGCCAGCTCATCCCGACTCAATGAGCAGTTCTTC | TRBV18 | . | TRBJ2-1 | .
CASSLAGRADTQYF | TGCGCCAGCAGCTTGGCCGGGCGGGCAGATACGCAGTATTTT | TRBV5-1 | . | TRBJ2-3 | .
CAVREYRNTEAFF | TGTGCCGTACGAGAATATCGGAACACTGAAGCTTTCTTT | TRBV19 | . | TRBJ1-1 | .
CASSLVQGKVEAFF | TGTGCCAGCAGTTTAGTTCAGGGGAAGGTTGAAGCTTTCTTT | TRBV28 | . | TRBJ1-1 | .
CASSDRGPNEQYF | TGTGCCAGCAGCGACAGGGGACCCAACGAGCAGTACTTC | TRBV7-2 | . | TRBJ2-7 | TRBD1
CASSGPGQGRAAEAFF | TGCGCCAGCAGCGGACCGGGACAGGGGAGGGCCGCTGAAGCTTTCTTT | TRBV5-1 | . | TRBJ1-1 | TRBD1
CASRTGGADTQYF | TGTGCCAGTAGAACAGGGGGCGCAGATACGCAGTATTTT | TRBV19 | . | TRBJ2-3 | TRBD1
CASSVGLAGITDTQYF | TGTGCCAGCAGCGTAGGACTAGCGGGAATCACAGATACGCAGTATTTT | TRBV9 | . | TRBJ2-3 | TRBD2
CASSLVGVYGYTF | TGTGCCAGCAGCTTGGTTGGGGTCTATGGCTACACCTTC | TRBV5-8 | . | TRBJ1-2 | .
CASSQEPSGGPTRNEQFF | TGCGCCAGCAGCCAAGAGCCCAGCGGCGGGCCTACTCGGAATGAGCAGTTCTTC | TRBV4-3 | . | TRBJ2-1 | .
CATSDEQGAQRDSTDTQYF | TGTGCCACCAGTGATGAACAGGGGGCACAGCGCGATAGCACAGATACGCAGTATTTT | TRBV24-1 | . | TRBJ2-3 | TRBD1
CASSSGPEETQYF | TGTGCCAGCAGCTCGGGACCCGAAGAGACCCAGTACTTC | TRBV7-3 | . | TRBJ2-5 | .
CASSWPGRDGDYNEQFF | TGTGCCAGCAGCTGGCCGGGCCGGGACGGTGACTACAATGAGCAGTTCTTC | TRBV5-4 | . | TRBJ2-1 | .
CASSLRPDTYEQYF | TGTGCCAGCAGCTTACGACCCGACACCTACGAGCAGTACTTC | TRBV28 | . | TRBJ2-7 | .
CASSPPPGSGANVLTF | TGTGCCAGCAGCCCACCCCCTGGCTCTGGGGCCAACGTCCTGACTTTC | TRBV7-3 | . | TRBJ2-6 | .
CASSVGRGLNTEAFF | TGTGCCAGCAGCGTAGGGAGGGGGCTGAACACTGAAGCTTTCTTT | TRBV9 | . | TRBJ1-1 | TRBD1
CASSQGPFTGELFF | TGTGCCAGCAGCCAGGGGCCTTTCACCGGGGAGCTGTTTTTT | TRBV4-2 | . | TRBJ2-2 | .
CASSRWTSGGAGKNEQYF | TGTGCCAGCAGTCGTTGGACTAGCGGGGGGGCCGGGAAGAACGAGCAGTACTTC | TRBV6-6 | . | TRBJ2-7 | TRBD2
CASSEWDGPNQPQHF | TGTGCCAGCAGTGAATGGGACGGCCCCAATCAGCCCCAGCATTTT | TRBV6-1 | . | TRBJ1-5 | .